This T cell receptor (beta chain) derives from a study of shared clonotypes between healthy human individuals. Findings and limits, study-wide: A small donor pool kept down the genetic and exposure-history diversity that was represented.

Several immunoSEQ plates received, in even portions, the genomic DNA of each subset. The assay was immunoSEQ multiplex PCR, and TCRdb's table has in-frame clones only and misses some. In the table there are about 2.2 million clones, 90% to 95% of which are singletons. A word on this clone: Its cognate antigen is unknown. The same CDR3 can be traced to other DNA sequences in this sample.

The germline V and J ends were trimmed by 0 bases and 7 bases, with 5 bases remaining between them. CDR1 and CDR2 from the germline V gene are SGDLS and YYNGEE. This CDR3 region has 12 residues. CD45RO-negative cells were positively selected for CCR7, leaving out terminally differentiated effector memory CD45RA+ cells. This TCR came from a man younger than 35 in good health. Some clones in this sample may be carry-over from other donors' samples. The sequencing input was naive CD8+ T cells from PBMCs. The rearrangement joins TRBV9 to TRBJ2-1, with D maybe TRBD2 (5 bases). The DNA for the CDR3 is TGTGCCAGCAGCGTAGGGAGGAATGAGCAGTTCTTC. This encodes CASSVGRNEQFF.